This T cell receptor (beta chain) comes out of a study of blood T cell repertoires in COVID-19. For the study at large: PBMCs, B-cell-depleted T cells, or T cells provided the cDNA or gDNA that made up the material.

Measured with immunoSEQ multiplex PCR; TCRdb has only the in-frame clones, and not every one. The data contain about 280,000 clones, roughly 85% of them singletons. Individuals aged about 18 to 89 years were recruited from 24 US areas. Which cohort a participant joined came from the clinical history participants gave. Recovered Cohort 3 donors showed two negative PCRs, clearance, or symptom resolution. The sequenced sample consisted of PBMCs or T cells enriched from blood (not recorded which). This TCR derives from a woman between 45 and 60 years old who had recovered from COVID-19.

CDR3 nucleotide sequence: TGTGCCAGCAGCCAAGCTCTGAACACTGAAGCTTTCTTT. This translates into CASSQALNTEAFF. The chain is built from TRBV14 and TRBJ1-1, with D uncertain. There are 13 residues in the CDR3. The germline V and J ends were trimmed by 1 base and 0 bases, with 3 bases remaining between them. Per germline, CDR1 SGHDN and CDR2 FVKESK.